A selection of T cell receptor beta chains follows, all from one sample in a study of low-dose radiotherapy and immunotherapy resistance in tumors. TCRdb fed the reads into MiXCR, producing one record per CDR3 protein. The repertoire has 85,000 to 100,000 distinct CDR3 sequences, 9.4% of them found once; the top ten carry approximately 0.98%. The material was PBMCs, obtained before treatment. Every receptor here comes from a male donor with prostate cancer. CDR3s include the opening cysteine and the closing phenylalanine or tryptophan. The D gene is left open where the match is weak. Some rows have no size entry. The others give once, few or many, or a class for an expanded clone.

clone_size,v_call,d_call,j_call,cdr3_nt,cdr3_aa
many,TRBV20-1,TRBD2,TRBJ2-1,TGCAGTGCTGTGGTAAGCGGGACTAATGAGCAGTTCTTC,CSAVVSGTNEQFF
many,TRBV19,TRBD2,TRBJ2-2,TGTGCCAGTGCTTACACCGGGACTAGTTTTGGCGGGGAGCTGTTTTTT,CASAYTGTSFGGELFF
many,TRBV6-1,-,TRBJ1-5,TGTGCCAGCAGTGCGGAATGGTTCACGGGGGGTCAGCCCCAGCATTTT,CASSAEWFTGGQPQHF
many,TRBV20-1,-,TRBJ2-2,TGCAGTGCTAGAAGAACGGGCCGACGTTTGGGTACCGGGGAGCTGTTTTTT,CSARRTGRRLGTGELFF
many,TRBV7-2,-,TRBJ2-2,TGTGCCAGCAGCTTAGGCGGGATTGACACCGGGGAGCTGTTTTTT,CASSLGGIDTGELFF
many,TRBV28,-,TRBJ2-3,TGTGCCAGCGCGCAGGGCAGCACAGATACGCAGTATTTT,CASAQGSTDTQYF
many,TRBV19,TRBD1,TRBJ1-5,TGTGCCAGTAGTATAGTTGGGACAGGGTCAGCCACAGGCAATCAGCCCCAGCATTTT,CASSIVGTGSATGNQPQHF
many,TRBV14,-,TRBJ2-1,TGTGCCAGCAGCCCCCTGACAATGACGCAGTTCTTC,CASSPLTMTQFF
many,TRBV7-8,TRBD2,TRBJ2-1,TGTGCCAGCAGCTCTTACCCCTCGACTAGCGGGAACCTCTTGGGGAACAATGAGCAGTTCTTC,CASSSYPSTSGNLLGNNEQFF
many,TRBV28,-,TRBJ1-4,TGTGCCAGCAGTATCTCGACAGGTTCAACTAATGAAAAACTGTTTTTT,CASSISTGSTNEKLFF
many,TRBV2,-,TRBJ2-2,TGTGCCAGCAGTGAATCTACCGGACCCTGGACCGGGGAGCTGTTTTTT,CASSESTGPWTGELFF
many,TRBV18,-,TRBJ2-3,TGTGCCAGCTCTTCCGGGACACCCACTGATACGCAGTATTTT,CASSSGTPTDTQYF
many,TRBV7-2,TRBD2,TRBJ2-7,TGTGCCAGCAGCCGGGGACTAGCGGGAGGCTACCCGTCCGAGCAGTACTTC,CASSRGLAGGYPSEQYF
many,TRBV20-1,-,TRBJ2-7,TGCAGTGCTAATGCGGCAGGGGACGTCTCCTACGAGCAGTACTTC,CSANAAGDVSYEQYF
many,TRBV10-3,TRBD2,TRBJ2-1,TGTGCCACCAGGCGGGGGAATGAGCAGTTCTTC,CATRRGNEQFF
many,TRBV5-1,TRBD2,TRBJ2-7,TGCGCCAGCAGCTCGCCCCCGGGACTAGTCGAGGGCGAGCAGTACTTC,CASSSPPGLVEGEQYF
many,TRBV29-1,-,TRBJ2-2,TGCAGCGTTGAACAGAACACCGGGGAGCTGTTTTTT,CSVEQNTGELFF
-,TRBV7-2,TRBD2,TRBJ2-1,TGTGCCAGCAGCACTAGCGGGAGCAACTACAATGAGCAGTTCTTC,CASSTSGSNYNEQFF
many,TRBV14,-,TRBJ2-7,TGTGCCAGCAGCCAGTGGGGAGACTACGAGCAGTACTTC,CASSQWGDYEQYF
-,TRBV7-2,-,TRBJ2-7,TGTGCCAGCAGCTTAGCTCCGGGTTCATACGAGCAGTACTTC,CASSLAPGSYEQYF
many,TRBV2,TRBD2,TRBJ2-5,TGTGCCAGCCGAGCAGCGGGAGTTGTGGAGACCCAGTACTTC,CASRAAGVVETQYF
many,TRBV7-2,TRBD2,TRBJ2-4,TGTGCCAGCAGCTTAGTCCTAGCGGGAGGACCTTACAAAAACATTCAGTACTTC,CASSLVLAGGPYKNIQYF
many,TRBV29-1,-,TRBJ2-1,TGCAGCGTTGCCTTCAATGAGCAGTTCTTC,CSVAFNEQFF
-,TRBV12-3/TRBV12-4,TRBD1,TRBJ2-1,TGTGCCAGCAGGCGGACAGGTCTGGCATACAATGAGCAGTTCTTC,CASRRTGLAYNEQFF
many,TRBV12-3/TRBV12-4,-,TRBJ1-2,TGTGCCAGCAGTTTCGGGGGGGTCGACTATGGCTACACCTTC,CASSFGGVDYGYTF
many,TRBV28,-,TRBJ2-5,TGTGCCAGCAGTTTGTCTGGAAGTAGTGAGACCCAGTACTTC,CASSLSGSSETQYF
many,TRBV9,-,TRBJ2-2,TGTGCCAGCAGCGTAGGGGCTTCCAGTGCCACCGGGGAGCTGTTTTTT,CASSVGASSATGELFF
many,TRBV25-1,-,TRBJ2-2,TGTGCCAGCAGTGATAGGGGGGTGACGGCCGGGGAGCTGTTTTTT,CASSDRGVTAGELFF
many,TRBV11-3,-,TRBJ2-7,TGTGCCAGCAGCCTTGGAGGAGGCGGTTCCTACGAGCAGTACTTC,CASSLGGGGSYEQYF
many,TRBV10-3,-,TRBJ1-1,TGTGCCATCGGCCAGGGGTTTTCCACTGAAGCTTTCTTT,CAIGQGFSTEAFF
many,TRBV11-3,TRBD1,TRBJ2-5,TGTGCCAGCAGCTTATTACGGGCAGGGGGAGAGGAAGAGACCCAGTACTTC,CASSLLRAGGEEETQYF
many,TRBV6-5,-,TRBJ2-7,TGTGCCAGCACCAACCTAGGGGGGACCTACGAGCAGTACTTC,CASTNLGGTYEQYF
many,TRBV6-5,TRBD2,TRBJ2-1,TGTGCCAGCACCAAGGCGGGAGGGGTCAATGAGCAGTTCTTC,CASTKAGGVNEQFF
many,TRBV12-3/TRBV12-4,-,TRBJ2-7,TGTGCCAGCAGTTTAATGGCAGCGGGTGAGCAGTACTTC,CASSLMAAGEQYF
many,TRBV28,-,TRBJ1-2,TGTGCCAGCAGAGCCGGCGACAGGAGCCTGCCGGCCTTC,CASRAGDRSLPAF
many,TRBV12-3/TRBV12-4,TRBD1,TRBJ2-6,TGTGCCAGCAGACACGAAGGGGACAGGGGAAGTGGGGCCAACGTCCTGACTTTC,CASRHEGDRGSGANVLTF
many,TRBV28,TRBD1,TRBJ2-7,TGTGCCAGCAGCTTACAGGGGGCGGCTAGCCGAGGCTACGAGCAGTACTTC,CASSLQGAASRGYEQYF
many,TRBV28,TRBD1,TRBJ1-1,TGTGCCACCCTCACCGGGACAGACAAGAACACTGAAGCTTTCTTT,CATLTGTDKNTEAFF
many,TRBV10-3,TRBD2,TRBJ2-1,TGTGCCATCAAGGATTTAGCGGGCTCCCCAAACAATGAGCAGTTCTTC,CAIKDLAGSPNNEQFF
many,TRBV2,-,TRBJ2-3,TGTGCCAGCTGGGAAGTGGAGGGCACAGATACGCAGTATTTT,CASWEVEGTDTQYF
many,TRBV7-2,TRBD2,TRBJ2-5,TGTGCCAGCAGCTTGTCATCTAGCGGCAGCCGGGAGACCCAGTACTTC,CASSLSSSGSRETQYF
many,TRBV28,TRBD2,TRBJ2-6,TGTGCCAGCAGCCCCTGGGGGGGGTTGAGCTCTGGGGCCAACGTCCTGACTTTC,CASSPWGGLSSGANVLTF
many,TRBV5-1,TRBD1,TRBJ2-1,TGCGCCAGCAGCTTGAGTCAGGGGGACCACAATGAGCAGTTCTTC,CASSLSQGDHNEQFF
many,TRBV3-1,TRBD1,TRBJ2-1,TGTGCCAGCAGCCCGTCACCGGGACAGGGTGTAGAGTTCTTC,CASSPSPGQGVEFF
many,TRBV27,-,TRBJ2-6,TGTGCCAGTCGGACGGGTGGTGGGGCCAACGTCCTGACTTTC,CASRTGGGANVLTF
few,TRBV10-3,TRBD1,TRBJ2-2,TGTGCCATCAGAGGGACAGGGGACACCGGGGAGCTGTTTTTT,CAIRGTGDTGELFF
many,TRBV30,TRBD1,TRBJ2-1,TGTGCCTGGAGTGTAGGGACAGCCTACAATGAGCAGTTCTTC,CAWSVGTAYNEQFF
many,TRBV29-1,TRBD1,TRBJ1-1,TGCAGCGCCAACGGACAGGCTTGGAACACTGAAGCTTTCTTT,CSANGQAWNTEAFF
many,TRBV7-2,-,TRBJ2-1,TGTGCCAGCAGCTTAGAAGAGGGGGTCGGCCTAGAGCAGTTCTTC,CASSLEEGVGLEQFF
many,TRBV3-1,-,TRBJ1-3,TGTGCCAGCAGCCAAGGTTCAAACACCATATATTTT,CASSQGSNTIYF
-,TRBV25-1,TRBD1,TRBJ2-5,TGTGCCAGCAGTGGGATCAGGGGGGAGACCCAGTACTTC,CASSGIRGETQYF
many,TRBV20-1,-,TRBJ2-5,TGCAGTGCTAGAAGGCGGTACCAAGAGACCCAGTACTTC,CSARRRYQETQYF
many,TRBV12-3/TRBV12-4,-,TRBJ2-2,TGTGCAGCCCAGGGGAACACCGGGGAGCTGTTTTTT,CAAQGNTGELFF
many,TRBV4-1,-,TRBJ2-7,TGCGCCAGCAGCAAAGAGGGCGGGACCGCCGGGGGCGAGCAGTACTTC,CASSKEGGTAGGEQYF
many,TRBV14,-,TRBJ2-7,TGTGCCAGCAGCCATGGGGGGACATTCGGCTACGAGCAGTACTTC,CASSHGGTFGYEQYF